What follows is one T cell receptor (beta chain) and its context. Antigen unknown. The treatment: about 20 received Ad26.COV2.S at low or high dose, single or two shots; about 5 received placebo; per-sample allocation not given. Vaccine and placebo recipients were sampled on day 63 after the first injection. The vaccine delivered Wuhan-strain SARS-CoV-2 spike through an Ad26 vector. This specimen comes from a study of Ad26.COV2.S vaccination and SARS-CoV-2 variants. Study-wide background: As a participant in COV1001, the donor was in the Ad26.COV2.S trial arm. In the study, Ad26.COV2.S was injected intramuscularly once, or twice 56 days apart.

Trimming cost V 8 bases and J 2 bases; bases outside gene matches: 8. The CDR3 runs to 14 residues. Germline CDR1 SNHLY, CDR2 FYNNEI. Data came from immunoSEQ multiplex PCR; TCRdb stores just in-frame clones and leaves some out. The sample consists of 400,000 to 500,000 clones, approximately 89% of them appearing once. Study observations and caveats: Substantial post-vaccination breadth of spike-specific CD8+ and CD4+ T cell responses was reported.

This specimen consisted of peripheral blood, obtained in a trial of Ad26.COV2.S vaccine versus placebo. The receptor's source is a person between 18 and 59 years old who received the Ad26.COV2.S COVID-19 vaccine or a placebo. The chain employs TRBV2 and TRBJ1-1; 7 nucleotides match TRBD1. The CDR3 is CASPMTGINTEAFF. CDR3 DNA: TGTGCCAGCCCGATGACAGGGATCAACACTGAAGCTTTCTTT.